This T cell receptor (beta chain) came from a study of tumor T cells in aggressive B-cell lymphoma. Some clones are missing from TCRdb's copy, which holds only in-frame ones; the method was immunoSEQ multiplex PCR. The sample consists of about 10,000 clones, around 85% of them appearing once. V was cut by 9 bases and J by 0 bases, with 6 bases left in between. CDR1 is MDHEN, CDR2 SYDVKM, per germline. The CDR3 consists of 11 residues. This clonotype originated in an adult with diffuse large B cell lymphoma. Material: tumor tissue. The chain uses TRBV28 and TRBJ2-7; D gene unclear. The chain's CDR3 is CASRSSYEQYF. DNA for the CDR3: TGTGCCAGTCGGAGCTCCTACGAGCAGTACTTC. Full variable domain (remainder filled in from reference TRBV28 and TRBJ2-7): DVKVTQSSRYLVKRTGEKVFLECVQDMDHENMFWYRQDPGLGLRLIYFSYDVKMKEKGDIPEGYSVSREKKERFSLILESASTNQTSMYLCASRSSYEQYFGPGTRLTVT.